This T cell receptor beta chain emerged from a study of T cell changes during pregnancy in multiple sclerosis. TCRdb's copy holds only in-frame clones and misses some; the assay was immunoSEQ multiplex PCR. The sample holds about 33,000 clones, about nine tenths seen once. Trimming took 5 bases from V and 4 from J, leaving 14 bases between them. Looked up from germline, CDR1 is SNHLY and CDR2 is FYNNEI. This CDR3 has 14 amino acids. The rearrangement uses TRBV2 and TRBJ2-5; maybe TRBD2 (6 bases). The source of this sequence is a female donor in good health, enrolled as a control in a pregnancy study. Sample: CD4+ T cells from peripheral blood mononuclear cells, taken in the third trimester of pregnancy. The CDR3 sequence is CASSKTSWGETQYF. The CDR3 bases are TGTGCCAGCAGTAAAACTAGCTGGGGAGAGACCCAGTACTTC.